Presented here are 8 T cell receptor beta chains from one specimen sequenced in a study of CD8+CD57+ T cells in acquired aplastic anemia (dated by TCRdb to 2016 to 2018). Sequencing used an Illumina HiSeq 2000. Profiling of TCR beta VDJ combinations and CDR3 sequences used genomic DNA as the template. Clones were called with MiXCR by TCRdb after fastp trimmed the public reads at Q25, and only in-frame beta chains were retained. Rows matching on CDR3 protein sequence are summarized as one entry with the most common DNA and genes. The table for this sample lists some 290,000 distinct CDR3 sequences; approximately 56% of them were counted only once. The ten largest clones represent less than 9.5% of the sample. The sequencing input was sorted CD4+, CD8+, or CD8+CD57+ T cells (not recorded which) from PBMCs. The receptors derive from a human donor with severe aplastic anemia or a healthy control (not recorded which).

In its sample, this clonotype was seen a few times. The chain has TRBV6-1 and TRBJ1-5; the match to TRBD1 covers 11 bases. This CDR3 is 15 amino acids long. The V gene end was trimmed by 8 bases and the J gene end by 1 base; junction bases not matched to a gene: 4. Per germline, CDR1 MNHNS and CDR2 SASEGT. The CDR3 protein is CASGDRGRSNQPQHF. In DNA form, the CDR3 reads TGTGCCAGCGGGGACAGGGGGAGAAGCAATCAGCCCCAGCATTTT.

The V gene is TRBV7-2, the J gene TRBJ2-7; 7 bases agree with TRBD2. Unmatched junction bases numbered 11, after V lost 5 bases and J lost 1 base. CDR1 is SGHTA, CDR2 FQGNSA, per germline. There are 16 residues in the CDR3. This chain's CDR3 is CASSHPWGEGSYEQYF. CDR3 DNA sequence: TGTGCCAGCAGCCACCCATGGGGGGAGGGGTCCTACGAGCAGTACTTC.

This clonotype has just one count. The conserved final phenylalanine or tryptophan is absent from the CDR3, which likely points to a read error. The rearrangement uses TRBV20-1 and TRBJ1-2; D is possibly TRBD1 (5 bases). The CDR3 runs to 15 residues. Looked up from germline, CDR1 is DFQATT and CDR2 is SNEGSKA (reference sequence). The CDR3 loop reads CSARGGRGTIYGYTL. CDR3 coding DNA: TGCAGTGCTAGAGGGGGACGGGGGACCATCTATGGTTACACCCTC.

The J gene is TRBJ2-2, the V gene TRBV29-1, with D hard to call. Germline CDR1 SQVTM, CDR2 ANQGSEA. The V and J ends lost 7 bases and 4 bases respectively, with 10 bases between them. The CDR3 has 12 amino acids. CDR3 DNA sequence: TGCAGCGCCGCGAGTGGCACCGGGGAGCTGTTTTTT. Amino acids: CSAASGTGELFF.

The chain carries TRBV19 and TRBJ1-6; a possible D gene is TRBD1 (5 bases). With 5 bases removed from V and 6 bases from J, the gap between germline ends came to 11 bases. There are 14 residues in the CDR3. Germline V gives CDR1 LNHDA, CDR2 SQIVND (reference sequence). The CDR3 DNA sequence: TGTGCCAGTAGTGTGGCAGGGAGTAATTCACCCCTCCACTTT. This encodes CASSVAGSNSPLHF. The complete variable domain, with remaining parts taken from reference TRBV19 and TRBJ1-6, reads DGGITQSPKYLFRKEGQNVTLSCEQNLNHDAMYWYRQDPGQGLRLIYYSQIVNDFQKGDIAEGYSVSREKKESFPLTVTSAQKNPTAFYLCASSVAGSNSPLHFGNGTRLTVT.

This rearrangement joins TRBV2 to TRBJ2-7; 8 bases align to TRBD1. V shed 3 bases, J shed 7 bases, and the junction held 8 bases outside the gene matches. The CDR3 spans 14 residues. Germline lookup yields CDR1 SNHLY and CDR2 FYNNEI. This CDR3 is CASSEGRGPGEQYF. Written as DNA, the CDR3 is TGTGCCAGCAGTGAGGGCAGGGGGCCGGGGGAGCAGTACTTC.

CDR3 loop: CASSLLAGANTQYF. The CDR3 DNA reads as TGTGCCAGCAGCTTACTAGCGGGAGCAAATACGCAGTATTTT. V is TRBV7-6 and J is TRBJ2-3; TRBD2 matches at 10 bases. In germline, CDR1 is SGHVS, CDR2 FNYEAQ. Trimming removed 2 bases from V and 7 bases from J; junction bases left unmatched: 3. The CDR3 is 14 amino acids.

In its sample, this clonotype was seen once. This chain joins TRBV19 and TRBJ2-7; D is perhaps TRBD1 or TRBD2 (5 bases each). V lost 1 base and J 2 bases, leaving 9 bases between the germline ends. Germline CDR1 is LNHDA and CDR2 is SQIVND (reference sequence). CDR3 length equals 14 residues. The CDR3 DNA sequence: TGTGCCAGTAGTATAGTCGAGGGGACCTACGAGCAGTACTTC. As protein: CASSIVEGTYEQYF.